This T cell receptor beta chain is from a study of blood T cell repertoires in COVID-19. Turning to the study itself: There were acute and convalescent COVID-19 samples, and they came from the United States, Italy and Spain.

In terms of age and location, participants ranged from roughly 18 to 95 years and lived in about two dozen US areas. Self-reported history from a screening survey and questionnaire set each donor's cohort. Sequencing used immunoSEQ multiplex PCR; TCRdb keeps in-frame clones, though not all of them. The table has roughly 220,000 clones, 80% to 90% seen once. The sample taken for sequencing was PBMCs or T cells enriched from blood (not recorded which). The TCR comes from a woman aged 40 to 49 with acute COVID-19.

CDR3: CASSKLAGGSNEQFF. CDR3 in DNA: TGTGCCAGCAGCAAACTAGCGGGAGGGTCAAATGAGCAGTTCTTC. The J gene is TRBJ2-1, the V gene TRBV6-5; the match to TRBD2 covers 13 bases. In germline, CDR1 is MNHEY, CDR2 SVGAGI. With 6 bases clipped from V and 7 bases from J, the junction kept 6 bases outside the gene matches. The CDR3 length is 15 residues.